The TCR beta chain under discussion was sequenced for a study of blood T cells in healthy people across ages. This clonotype has more than one count but fewer than ten. Its antigen is not identified. Each sample yielded at least 6 million isolated PBMCs. Germline V gene data show CDR1 as MNHEY and CDR2 as SMNVEV (reference sequence). The CDR3 consists of 16 residues. The J segment lost 3 bases and the V segment lost 2 bases, leaving 7 bases of the junction unmatched. It was with a sample-barcoded 5' primer and a J-beta primer mix that a second PCR of roughly 7 to 12 cycles was run. A template-switch adaptor containing 12 random nucleotides labeled each cDNA molecule. TCRdb recomputed calls from the 5' RACE reads with MiXCR, one row per CDR3 protein. The sample has over a million distinct CDR3 sequences, almost 60% seen once; the top ten hold under 8.5%. Study outcomes and limitations: The unknown donor CMV status may have confounded expanded clonotype changes. A roughly linear age-dependent decrease characterized TCR beta diversity per million T cells.

The specimen was blood. The receptor was derived from a man aged 18 to 30 in good health. This chain connects TRBV27 to TRBJ2-1; TRBD2 matches 7 bases. This chain's CDR3 is CASSLRGGGYYNEQFF. The CDR3 bases are TGTGCCAGCAGTTTACGCGGCGGGGGATACTACAATGAGCAGTTCTTC.